Detailed here is one T cell receptor beta chain. The approximately 120-subject validation cohort, separate from the 666-subject first cohort, included the donors. The sample belongs to a study of cytomegalovirus exposure and HLA in healthy donors. Assay used: immunoSEQ multiplex PCR; TCRdb lists only in-frame clones, some missing. The table has tens of thousands of clones, 90% to 96% seen once. This CDR3 has 17 amino acids. V was trimmed by 6 bases and J by 0 bases, leaving 18 bases between them. Germline V lookup: CDR1 SGHDN, CDR2 FVKESK. Sequenced input: PBMCs. This receptor was obtained from a man in his late teens or twenties in good health and CMV-seropositive. The V and J genes are TRBV14 and TRBJ2-1, with D possibly matching TRBD2 (5 bases). CDR3 sequence reads: CASSYSGISGSYNEQFF. CDR3 nucleotide sequence: TGTGCCAGCAGTTATTCCGGGATCTCGGGCTCCTACAATGAGCAGTTCTTC. Combining the CDR3 with reference TRBV14 and TRBJ2-1 gives the whole variable domain EAGVTQFPSHSVIEKGQTVTLRCDPISGHDNLYWYRRVMGKEIKFLLHFVKESKQDESGMPNNRFLAERTGGTYSTLKVQPAELEDSGVYFCASSYSGISGSYNEQFFGPGTRLTVL.